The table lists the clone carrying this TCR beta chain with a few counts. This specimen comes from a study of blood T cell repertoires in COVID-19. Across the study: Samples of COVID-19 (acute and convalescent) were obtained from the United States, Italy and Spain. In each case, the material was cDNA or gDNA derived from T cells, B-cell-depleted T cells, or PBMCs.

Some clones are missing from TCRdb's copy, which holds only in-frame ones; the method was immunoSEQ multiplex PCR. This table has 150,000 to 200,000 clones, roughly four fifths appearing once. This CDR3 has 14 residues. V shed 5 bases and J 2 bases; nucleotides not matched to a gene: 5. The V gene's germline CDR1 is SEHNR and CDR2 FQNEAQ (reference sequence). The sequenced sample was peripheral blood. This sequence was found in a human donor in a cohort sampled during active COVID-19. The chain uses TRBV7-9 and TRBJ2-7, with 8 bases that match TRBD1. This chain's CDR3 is CASSPDRAAYEQYF. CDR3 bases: TGTGCCAGCAGCCCGGACAGGGCCGCCTACGAGCAGTACTTC.